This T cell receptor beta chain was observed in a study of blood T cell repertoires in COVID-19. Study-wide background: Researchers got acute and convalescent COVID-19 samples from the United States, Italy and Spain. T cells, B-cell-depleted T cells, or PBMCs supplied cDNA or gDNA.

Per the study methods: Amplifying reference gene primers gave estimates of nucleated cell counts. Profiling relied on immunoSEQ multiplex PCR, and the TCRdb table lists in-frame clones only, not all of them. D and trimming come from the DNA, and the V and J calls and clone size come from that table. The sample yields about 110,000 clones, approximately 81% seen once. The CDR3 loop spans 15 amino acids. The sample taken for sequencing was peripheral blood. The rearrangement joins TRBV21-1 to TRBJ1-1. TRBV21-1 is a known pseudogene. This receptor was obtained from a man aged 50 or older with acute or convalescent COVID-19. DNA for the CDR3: TGTGCCAGCAGCAAAGGGGGATGGGAGAGCACTGAAGCTTTCTTT. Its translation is CASSKGGWESTEAFF.